This T cell receptor beta chain was found in a study of CXCR3-negative and CXCR3-positive naive CD8 T cells. Regarding the study as a whole: Comparably high diversity marked both naive subsets, whereas memory CD8+ cells had much lower diversity.

Every subset of CD8+ T cells was sorted in triplicate at under 350,000 cells each. cDNA libraries for TRB were generated by 5' RACE incorporating UMI labels. Following a re-call of the 5' RACE reads, TCRdb has one entry per CDR3 protein and lacks DNA. Its table records about 57,000 distinct CDR3 sequences. Regarding this clonotype: What it recognizes is unknown.

The sample taken for sequencing was memory CD8+ T cells from blood. The TCR was taken from a human donor in good health. Some clones in this sample may be carry-over from other donors' samples.

This chain's CDR3 is CASSRTGTSYNEQFF. This chain connects TRBV18 to TRBJ2-1; no DNA is available, so the TRBD2 call from TCRdb remains unchecked. The CDR3 totals 15 residues. Germline V gene lookup returns CDR1 KGHSH and CDR2 LQKENI. The variable domain in full, completed from reference TRBV18 and TRBJ2-1, reads NAGVMQNPRHLVRRRGQEARLRCSPMKGHSHVYWYRQLPEEGLKFMVYLQKENIIDESGMPKERFSAEFPKEGPSILRIQQVVRGDSAAYFCASSRTGTSYNEQFFGPGTRLTVL.